This T cell receptor (beta chain) was captured by sequencing in a study of CD8 T cells in Susac syndrome. Findings of the study overall: As acknowledged by the study, its TCR sequencing and HLA analysis included a relatively small number of individuals.

Reverse transcription of roughly 0.5 to 1 ug RNA was performed with random hexamers. Coverage of TCR beta CDR3 amplification by immunoSEQ multiplex PCR extended to 54 Vbeta and 13 Jbeta. From the immunoSEQ multiplex PCR reads, TCRdb called clonotypes with MiXCR, one entry per CDR3 protein. Altogether some 150,000 distinct CDR3 sequences are present, over 85% being singletons, with the ten largest covering about 0.26%. The sequenced target, TCR beta, came from blood CD8+ and CD4+ T cells. CD8+ and CD4+ T cells were negatively isolated; TEMRA cells were FACS-enriched. This clonotype was counted once. The antigen is undetermined. This CDR3 has 15 amino acids. V dropped 4 bases and J dropped 2; count of bases not matched to a gene: 5.

What was sequenced was CD8+ T cells from PBMCs. V usage is TRBV23-1 and J usage is TRBJ2-7, with TRBD1 matching 10 bases. TRBV23-1 is classed as an ORF, of uncertain function. The origin of this receptor is a human donor in good health. The chain's CDR3 is CASSRSGTGAYEQYF. In DNA, the CDR3 is TGCGCCAGCAGTCGATCCGGGACAGGGGCCTACGAGCAGTACTTC.